Shown below are 27 T cell receptor beta chains from a single sample sequenced in a study of T cells in Graves' hyperthyroidism and ophthalmopathy. Regions amplified from RNA transcripts were the TCR beta CDR3 regions. First-round RT-PCR of the TCR CDR3 relied on the HTBI primer set. TCRdb ran MiXCR on the multiplex PCR reads and lists one entry per CDR3 protein. This sample has 700,000 or so distinct CDR3 sequences, with roughly 17% found just once. The sequenced material came from blood. These receptors were obtained from a man between 18 and 35 years old with Graves' hyperthyroidism.

With respect to this clonotype: Given a much more abundant clone one base away, this may be a read error. The chain carries TRBV12-3 or TRBV12-4 and TRBJ1-5; no definite D call. Trimming removed 3 bases from V and 4 bases from J, with 7 bases in between. This CDR3 is 13 amino acids long. The CDR3 nucleotides read TGTGCCAGCAGTTTTTCAGAGAATCAGCCCCAGCATTTT. This codes for CASSFSENQPQHF.

The chain joins TRBV20-1 to TRBJ2-1; 12 bases are shared with TRBD2. This CDR3 has 14 residues. Per the germline V gene, CDR1 is DFQATT and CDR2 is SNEGSKA (reference sequence). V lost 4 bases, J lost 7 bases, and 5 bases stayed unmatched. The CDR3, as DNA: TGCAGTGCTAATTGGGGACTAGCGGGTAATGAGCAGTTCTTC. This gives the protein CSANWGLAGNEQFF.

The chain couples TRBV27 to TRBJ1-1; D ambiguous. Between the trimmed V and J ends, which lost 3 bases and 4 bases, there was a span of 18 bases. CDR3 size: 16 residues. Germline loops: CDR1 MNHEY, CDR2 SMNVEV (reference sequence). Here the CDR3 reads CASSLGQRAGRTEAFF. The CDR3 region has the DNA TGTGCCAGCAGTTTGGGCCAAAGGGCCGGGCGCACTGAAGCTTTCTTT.

The J gene is TRBJ2-2, the V gene TRBV18; no reliable D call. The CDR3 extends over 16 amino acids. The germline V and J ends were trimmed by 0 bases and 2 bases, with 10 bases remaining between them. Germline V gene data show CDR1 as KGHSH and CDR2 as LQKENI. The CDR3 bases are TGTGCCAGCTCACCACCAGCAGGAGCAAACACCGGGGAGCTGTTTTTT. It is translated as CASSPPAGANTGELFF.

The sample holds many counts of this clonotype. V usage is TRBV7-2 and J usage is TRBJ2-7, with TRBD2 matching 12 bases. The germline V gene encodes CDR1 SGHTA and CDR2 FQGNSA. The CDR3 contains 16 residues. With 5 bases clipped from V and 6 bases from J, the junction kept 11 bases outside the gene matches. The CDR3 coding sequence is TGTGCCAGCAGCCTCAGGCCCTGGGGACTAGCGGGCGAGCAGTACTTC. Protein sequence: CASSLRPWGLAGEQYF. Supplemented by reference TRBV7-2 and TRBJ2-7, the full variable domain reads GAGVSQSPSNKVTEKGKDVELRCDPISGHTALYWYRQSLGQGLEFLIYFQGNSAPDKSGLPSDRFSAERTGGSVSTLTIQRTQQEDSAVYLCASSLRPWGLAGEQYFGPGTRLTVT.

On this clonotype itself: With a much larger clone just one base away, this may be a read error. The CDR3 DNA follows: TGTGCCAGCAGCCCTGGGACAGGCCAACCTGATCAGCCCCAGCATTTT. Amino acids: CASSPGTGQPDQPQHF. The rearrangement uses TRBV3-1 and TRBJ1-5, with 8 positions matching TRBD1. The J segment lost 5 bases and the V segment lost 4 bases, leaving 10 bases of the junction unmatched. The CDR3 has 16 residues. CDR1 is LGHDT and CDR2 is YNNKEL in the germline V gene (reference sequence).

The chain uses TRBV24-1 and TRBJ2-3; tentatively, D is TRBD1 or TRBD2 (5 bases each). Trimming cost V 9 bases and J 0 bases, with 12 bases left between them. CDR1 and CDR2 from the germline V gene are KGHDR and SFDVKD. This CDR3 contains 14 residues. The CDR3 DNA reads TGTGCCACCGAGGGGCCATCTAGCACAGATACGCAGTATTTT. Translating it yields CATEGPSSTDTQYF.

This clonotype appeared many times. The J gene is TRBJ2-7, the V gene TRBV5-1; TRBD1 matches 7 bases. Trimming cost V 4 bases and J 2 bases; bases outside gene matches: 6. CDR1 is SGHRS, CDR2 YFSETQ, per germline. CDR3 length: 14 residues. The CDR3 spells CASSPTGTTYEQYF. For the CDR3, the DNA is TGCGCCAGCAGCCCGACAGGGACCACCTACGAGCAGTACTTC.

The chain combines TRBV2 with TRBJ1-2, with D possibly matching TRBD1 (6 bases). Trimming cost V 8 bases and J 12 bases, with 19 bases left between them. The CDR3 spans 12 residues. Germline loops: CDR1 SNHLY, CDR2 FYNNEI. Here the CDR3 reads CASSLSGTLNTF. CDR3 nucleotides: TGTGCCAGCTCCCTCTCCGGGACACTGAACACCTTC.

This clonotype was found a few times. The chain couples TRBV27 to TRBJ1-2, with D possibly being TRBD1 (6 bases). The CDR3 sequence is 14 residues long. Trimming took 3 bases from V and 2 from J, leaving 10 bases between them. Germline V gene lookup returns CDR1 MNHEY and CDR2 SMNVEV (reference sequence). The CDR3 reads CASSFSTGNYGYTF. The CDR3 region has the DNA TGTGCCAGCAGTTTTTCCACAGGGAACTATGGCTACACCTTC.

This rearrangement joins TRBV5-5 to TRBJ2-5, with 9 bases lining up with TRBD2. J lost 1 base, V lost 2 bases, and 6 bases had no gene match. This CDR3 is 16 amino acids long. The germline CDR1 and CDR2 sequences are SGHKS and YYEKEE (reference sequence). For the CDR3, the DNA is TGTGCCAGCAGCTTTTTACCGGGACTAGCCCAAGAGACCCAGTACTTC. This gives the protein CASSFLPGLAQETQYF.

V usage is TRBV5-6 and J usage is TRBJ1-2; 7 bases map to TRBD1. This CDR3 is 14 amino acids long. Germline V gives CDR1 SGHDT, CDR2 YYEEEE. V lost 4 bases, J lost 7 bases, and 10 bases stayed unmatched. The CDR3 DNA follows: TGTGCCAGCAGCAGAGACAGGGTCACGAGTGGCTACACCTTC. It yields the protein CASSRDRVTSGYTF.

This clonotype turned up a few times. V usage is TRBV28 and J usage is TRBJ2-7; D call uncertain. This CDR3 comprises 14 residues. The germline V gene has CDR1 MDHEN and CDR2 SYDVKM. Trimming shortened V by 5 bases and J by 6 bases, and 17 bases separated the two germline ends. The CDR3 is CASSPPETGPEQYF. In nucleotides, the CDR3 is TGTGCCAGCAGTCCCCCCGAGACGGGTCCCGAGCAGTACTTC.

The CDR3 DNA reads TGTGCCAGCAGTTACGACGGACAGGGGTTCACCTACGAGCAGTACTTC. It is translated as CASSYDGQGFTYEQYF. The chain is built from TRBV6-5 and TRBJ2-7; 9 nucleotides align to TRBD1. Germline CDR1 reads MNHEY; CDR2 reads SVGAGI. V lost 2 bases, J lost 2 bases, and 7 bases stayed unmatched. CDR3 length: 16 residues.

This clonotype was seen only once. CDR3: CAIREDRVANTGELFF. The CDR3 DNA reads as TGTGCCATCAGGGAAGACAGGGTAGCGAACACCGGGGAGCTGTTTTTT. The V gene is TRBV10-3, the J gene TRBJ2-2, with TRBD1 matching 7 bases. Trimming at V came to 6 bases and at J to 0 bases, leaving 7 bases not matched to a gene. Germline lookup yields CDR1 ENHRY and CDR2 SYGVKD. This CDR3 has 16 amino acids.

This clonotype has at least ten counts. The chain uses TRBV6-2 or TRBV6-3 and TRBJ2-3; no firm D call. Trimming took off 2 bases at V and 2 bases at J, with 17 bases between the two ends. Germline loops: CDR1 MNHEY, CDR2 SVGEGT. The CDR3 length is 17 residues. CDR3 in amino acids: CASSYVKGLSSTDTQYF. The CDR3 DNA follows: TGTGCCAGCAGTTACGTCAAAGGGCTCTCCTCCACAGATACGCAGTATTTT.

This chain joins TRBV7-3 and TRBJ2-1; 9 nucleotides line up with TRBD2. CDR3 size: 16 residues. The germline CDR1 and CDR2 sequences are SGHTA and FQGTGA. J gave up 4 bases and V 6 bases, and 10 bases lay outside the gene matches. CDR3 sequence (DNA): TGTGCCAGCAGTAACGGCGGGCTAGCGGGATACAATGAGCAGTTCTTC. Protein: CASSNGGLAGYNEQFF.

In this sample, this clonotype turned up many times. V usage is TRBV7-2 and J usage is TRBJ1-1; D gene uncertain. V was trimmed by 1 base and J by 0 bases, leaving 6 bases between them. This CDR3 spans 14 amino acids. Germline V CDR1 and CDR2: SGHTA, FQGNSA. DNA of the CDR3: TGTGCCAGCAGCTTAGGATCGGTGAACACTGAAGCTTTCTTT. Translation gives CASSLGSVNTEAFF.

As to this clonotype: A much larger clonotype is one base distant, so this may be a read error. The genes are TRBV6-1 and TRBJ2-7, with D perhaps matching TRBD2 (6 bases). Germline lookup yields CDR1 MNHNS and CDR2 SASEGT. The CDR3 sequence is 14 residues long. Written as DNA, the CDR3 is TGTGCCACCGGGGTGCGGGGCCCTTATTACGGGCAGTACTTC. Translated: CATGVRGPYYGQYF.

Only a few counts were recorded for this clonotype. One junction end does not reproduce the germline sequence, and a read error may be involved. The chain uses TRBV28 and TRBJ2-7, with TRBD2 identical over 9 bases. Germline V CDR1 and CDR2: MDHEN, SYDVKM. The CDR3 loop spans 14 amino acids. DNA for the CDR3: TGTGCCAGCAGTTTCGGGCGGGAGGGCTACGAGCAGCACTTC. It codes for CASSFGREGYEQHF.

This clonotype was recorded at least ten times. The chain uses TRBV12-3 or TRBV12-4 and TRBJ2-4, with 11 nucleotides matching TRBD2. The CDR3 runs 20 residues. V trimming: 6 bases; J trimming: 1 base; junction bases outside the gene matches: 17. The CDR3 DNA follows: TGTGCCAGCAGGGGAGACTGGGGTAGCGGGAGGGCCGGGGCCAAAAACATTCAGTACTTC. It codes for CASRGDWGSGRAGAKNIQYF.

The chain carries TRBV5-1 and TRBJ2-1, with 7 bases fitting TRBD1. Trimming removed 4 bases from V and 4 bases from J; junction bases left unmatched: 5. The germline V gene has CDR1 SGHRS and CDR2 YFSETQ. This CDR3 is built from 14 residues. CDR3 bases: TGCGCCAGCAGCCGAGGGGACAGATACAATGAGCAGTTCTTC. Its protein is CASSRGDRYNEQFF.

The genes are TRBV12-3 or TRBV12-4 and TRBJ1-2; D gene uncertain. This CDR3 region has 11 residues. CDR3 loop: CPRASNYGYTF. DNA of the CDR3: TGTCCGAGGGCCTCTAACTATGGCTACACCTTC.

This clonotype was counted only a few times. V usage is TRBV7-2 and J usage is TRBJ1-2; TRBD1 matches 8 bases. The V and J ends lost 0 bases and 4 bases, in that order; junction bases with no gene match: 7. CDR1 is SGHTA and CDR2 is FQGNSA in the germline V gene. This CDR3 contains 16 residues. In DNA form, the CDR3 reads TGTGCCAGCAGCTTAGCCTCCGGACAGGGAGGCTATGGCTACACCTTC. Encoded protein: CASSLASGQGGYGYTF.

Many counts were recorded for this clonotype. The chain combines TRBV2 with TRBJ1-6, with unresolved D. Trimming cost V 6 bases and J 7 bases, with 16 bases left between them. The CDR3 runs 15 residues. Germline lookup yields CDR1 SNHLY and CDR2 FYNNEI. The CDR3, as DNA: TGTGCCAGCAGCCCCGGGCCAGCTAGGAATTCACCCCTCCACTTT. This sequence encodes CASSPGPARNSPLHF.

The chain uses TRBV27 and TRBJ2-7; 11 bases fit TRBD2. The CDR3 runs 15 residues. The V gene's germline CDR1 is MNHEY and CDR2 SMNVEV (reference sequence). V shed 9 bases and J 5 bases; nucleotides not matched to a gene: 12. The CDR3 is CASAYRTSGSDEQYF. CDR3 nucleotides: TGTGCCAGTGCCTACCGAACTAGCGGGAGCGACGAGCAGTACTTC.

This clonotype was counted ten times or more. The genes are TRBV20-1 and TRBJ1-5; D gene uncertain. Germline CDR1 DFQATT, CDR2 SNEGSKA (reference sequence). The CDR3 is 15 residues long. V lost 0 bases and J lost 6, with 15 bases in between. CDR3 DNA sequence: TGCAGTGCTAGAGATCCGGGCTCGAGAGGTCAGCCCCAGCATTTT. Amino acid sequence: CSARDPGSRGQPQHF.